These 17 T cell receptor beta chains were all obtained from the same sample, sequenced in a study of blood T cells in healthy people across ages. Sample-barcoded 5' priming and a J-beta primer mix drove a second PCR of roughly 6 to 12 cycles. TCRdb processed the 5' RACE reads anew with MiXCR; each CDR3 protein has one entry. Here the sample spans more than 700,000 distinct CDR3 sequences, less than 70% being singletons. The source material was blood. The receptors here all came from a man at least 80 years old in good health.

J is TRBJ1-2 and V is TRBV20-1; D gene ambiguous. The germline V gene has CDR1 DFQATT and CDR2 SNEGSKA (reference sequence). This CDR3 has 15 amino acids. V lost 3 bases and J 0 bases, leaving 14 bases between the germline ends. CDR3: CSASAPALTNYGYTF. CDR3 DNA: TGCAGTGCTAGTGCCCCTGCCCTGACTAACTATGGCTACACCTTC.

This clonotype came up a few times. The chain links TRBV24-1 to TRBJ2-3, with D unclear. This CDR3 contains 14 residues. The germline CDR1 and CDR2 sequences are KGHDR and SFDVKD. The V end lost 3 bases, the J end lost 6 bases, and 12 bases lay between the germline ends. DNA for the CDR3: TGTGCCACCAGTGATCGGCAGGCCCGGGATACGCAGTATTTT. Protein sequence: CATSDRQARDTQYF.

The rearrangement links TRBV27 to TRBJ2-5, with TRBD2 matching over 13 bases. V trimming: 6 bases; J trimming: 2 bases; junction bases outside the gene matches: 18. The CDR3 runs 20 residues. CDR1 is MNHEY and CDR2 is SMNVEV in the germline V gene (reference sequence). CDR3 region: CASSRRTLGTSGTSQETQYF. The CDR3 nucleotides read TGTGCCAGCAGCAGACGGACATTGGGGACTAGCGGGACTTCACAAGAGACCCAGTACTTC.

This sequence joins TRBV6-5 and TRBJ1-2, with 7 bases matching TRBD1. This CDR3 region has 15 residues. Germline V gene sequence: CDR1 MNHEY, CDR2 SVGAGI. With V trimmed by 2 bases and J by 4 bases, 7 bases remained unmatched. Here the CDR3 reads CASSYRTDRAYGYTF. The CDR3 DNA is TGTGCCAGCAGTTACCGCACCGACAGGGCCTATGGCTACACCTTC.

This clonotype was detected only a few times. This chain connects TRBV14 to TRBJ1-6; D unresolved. The CDR3 covers 15 residues. The germline V gene has CDR1 SGHDN and CDR2 FVKESK. The V gene lost 0 bases and the J gene lost 10 bases, with 13 bases spanning the gap. The CDR3 DNA reads TGTGCCAGCAGCCAAGAGCAGTTCCTATCCTCACCCCTCCACTTT. This codes for CASSQEQFLSSPLHF.

This rearrangement joins TRBV12-3 or TRBV12-4 to TRBJ2-4, with D tentatively TRBD2 (6 bases). V lost 6 bases, J lost 9 bases, and 21 bases lay in between. The CDR3 runs 15 residues. The CDR3 bases are TGTGCCAGCAGACTGGAGGGCAGGGATGATACCATTCAGTACTTC. Amino acids: CASRLEGRDDTIQYF.

V gene TRBV29-1 combines with J gene TRBJ1-1, with D unclear. CDR1 and CDR2 from the germline V gene are SQVTM and ANQGSEA. There are 14 residues in the CDR3. V was cut by 3 bases and J by 4 bases, with 15 bases left in between. This chain's CDR3 is CSVDLITLGTEAFF. The CDR3 DNA sequence: TGCAGCGTTGATTTGATTACCTTGGGCACTGAAGCTTTCTTT.

This clonotype was counted only a few times. The gene calls are TRBV2 and TRBJ2-5, with D tentatively TRBD1 (5 bases). Germline values: CDR1 SNHLY, CDR2 FYNNEI. The germline V and J ends were trimmed by 4 bases and 4 bases, with 10 bases remaining between them. The CDR3 runs to 13 residues. CDR3 amino acids: CASSARVGETQYF. In nucleotides, the CDR3 is TGTGCCAGCAGTGCCAGGGTGGGAGAGACCCAGTACTTC.

This sequence joins TRBV9 and TRBJ2-5, with TRBD2 as a possible D gene (6 bases). Germline CDR1 is SGDLS and CDR2 is YYNGEE. The CDR3 is 15 residues long. V gave up 4 bases and J gave up 9 bases, with 22 bases separating them. The CDR3 sequence is CASSPRLDSSEAQYF. CDR3 nucleotides: TGTGCCAGCAGCCCCCGACTAGACTCCTCGGAGGCCCAGTACTTC.

The V call is TRBV7-2, the J call TRBJ1-1; 8 nucleotides line up with TRBD1. The trim removed 5 bases at V and 5 bases at J, leaving 10 bases unmatched. The CDR3 extends over 15 amino acids. Germline-derived CDR1 and CDR2 are SGHTA and FQGNSA. CDR3 region: CASSPDRGLSTEAFF. CDR3 in DNA: TGTGCCAGCAGCCCAGACAGGGGTCTGAGTACTGAAGCTTTCTTT.

This chain's CDR3 is CASSLSPIAGMDTEAFF. As DNA, the CDR3 is TGTGCCAGCAGCTTATCCCCGATCGCAGGGATGGACACTGAAGCTTTCTTT. The rearrangement joins TRBV7-6 to TRBJ1-1, with D tentatively TRBD1 (5 bases). CDR1 is SGHVS and CDR2 is FNYEAQ in the germline V gene. Trimming took off 2 bases at V and 3 bases at J, with 19 bases between the two ends. The CDR3 has 17 amino acids.

This clonotype was seen a few times. This rearrangement joins TRBV12-3 or TRBV12-4 to TRBJ2-5, with 11 nucleotides matching TRBD2. The CDR3 has 16 amino acids. With V trimmed by 5 bases and J by 1 base, 6 bases remained unmatched. The CDR3 coding sequence is TGTGCCAGCAGTGGGACCGGGACTAGCGGCCAAGAGACCCAGTACTTC. Encoded protein: CASSGTGTSGQETQYF.

The chain has TRBV2 and TRBJ2-7, with D perhaps matching TRBD2 (5 bases). V gave up 4 bases and J gave up 6 bases, with 16 bases separating them. CDR3 length: 14 residues. CDR1 and CDR2 (germline): SNHLY, FYNNEI. CDR3: CASSVGGSESEQYF. The CDR3 nucleotides are TGTGCCAGCAGTGTAGGTGGGAGTGAGAGCGAGCAGTACTTC. The full variable domain, its missing parts supplied by reference TRBV2 and TRBJ2-7, is EPEVTQTPSHQVTQMGQEVILRCVPISNHLYFYWYRQILGQKVEFLVSFYNNEISEKSEIFDDQFSVERPDGSNFTLKIRSTKLEDSAMYFCASSVGGSESEQYFGPGTRLTVT.

The V gene is TRBV7-2, the J gene TRBJ2-2; D gene uncertain. CDR3 size: 13 residues. V was pared by 5 bases and J by 4 bases, with 8 bases between. Germline V gene sequence: CDR1 SGHTA, CDR2 FQGNSA. CDR3 region: CASSQPVTGELFF. CDR3 sequence (DNA): TGTGCCAGCAGCCAACCCGTCACCGGGGAGCTGTTTTTT. Complete variable domain (other parts from reference TRBV7-2 and TRBJ2-2): GAGVSQSPSNKVTEKGKDVELRCDPISGHTALYWYRQSLGQGLEFLIYFQGNSAPDKSGLPSDRFSAERTGGSVSTLTIQRTQQEDSAVYLCASSQPVTGELFFGEGSRLTVL.

The gene calls are TRBV7-2 and TRBJ2-7; either TRBD1 or TRBD2 may fit D (5 bases each). The CDR3 runs to 14 residues. Looked up from germline, CDR1 is SGHTA and CDR2 is FQGNSA. V was trimmed by 4 bases and J by 4 bases, leaving 14 bases between them. In DNA form, the CDR3 reads TGTGCCAGCAGCTGGGGGTCAAGGGCATACGAGCAGTACTTC. Translation gives CASSWGSRAYEQYF.

This clonotype has a handful of counts. This chain connects TRBV5-1 to TRBJ2-5; no clear D gene. The CDR3 consists of 14 residues. V was clipped by 0 bases and J by 5 bases, with 11 bases between them. Germline CDR1 reads SGHRS; CDR2 reads YFSETQ. DNA for the CDR3: TGCGCCAGCAGCTTGGCATCCGGGTTCGAGACCCAGTACTTC. Encoded protein: CASSLASGFETQYF.

This clonotype was observed a single time. V is TRBV29-1 and J is TRBJ2-3, with 8 bases identical to TRBD1. CDR1 is SQVTM and CDR2 is ANQGSEA in the germline V gene. Unmatched junction bases numbered 8, after V lost 7 bases and J lost 14 bases. The CDR3 runs 10 residues. CDR3 protein: CSGGQGAAYF. Written as DNA, the CDR3 is TGCAGCGGCGGACAGGGTGCCGCGTATTTT.